The sequence of this T cell receptor beta chain was determined in a study of blood T cell repertoires in COVID-19 (TCRdb year 2020). General notes on the study: Collaborator samples came from the United States, Italy and Spain and covered acute and convalescent phases of COVID-19. The prospective study material was composed of cDNA or gDNA derived from T cells, B-cell-depleted T cells, or PBMCs. Deeply sampled blood TCRbeta repertoires from subjects exposed to, actively infected with, or recovered from COVID-19 were included in the dataset. A freely available public database, intended as a resource for researchers studying the immune response to SARS-CoV-2, is where the repertoires were released. The samples were drawn from the first 160 participants of the ongoing ImmuneRACE study and from over a thousand subjects provided by 6 global collaborators. Sample metadata almost always included a de-identified subject ID, COVID-19 status, age in years and sex. Where available, HLA class I and class II types were taken from metadata supplied by the sample provider and were not determined by assay-based typing.

Regarding this clone: This receptor's antigen is unknown. No base quality values were provided; no much bigger clone lies one nucleotide off.

The immunoSEQ Assay, a bias-controlled multiplex PCR, was used to amplify TCRbeta CDR3 regions from genomic DNA. In the original analysis: Within the assay, amplification of reference gene primers was used to estimate how many nucleated cells each sample contained. To quantify the absolute abundance of each unique TCRbeta CDR3 rearrangement, sequence reads were collapsed and filtered. For each sample, productive Simpson clonality was calculated by taking the square root of Simpson's diversity index across productive rearrangements. TCRdb took this table from immuneACCESS and kept in-frame rearrangements with V and J called. Such tables lack part of the clones; where checked against another copy, unresolved V genes explain under half of the gap, and the rest is unexplained. That table furnishes V, J and clone size, whereas the DNA furnished D and trimming. This sample comprises 130,000 or so clones, more than 70% of them detected only once. The ten top clones hold more than 1.3% of the sample.

Trimming takes 9 bases from V and 4 bases from J, and the germline ends sit 9 bases apart. Measured from the cysteine to the phenylalanine, the CDR3 is 12 residues long. Solely the CDR3 DNA is kept, with 36 bases framed from the first base. The germline V gene yields KGHDR for CDR1 and SFDVKD for CDR2. The collaborating institutions used their own protocols to collect whole blood in K2EDTA tubes. For TCRbeta analysis, collaborators shipped samples as frozen whole blood, isolated PBMCs, or DNA extracted from either of those sample types. What the study reported, not specific to this receptor: The quantity of clinical and demographic metadata differed by source and by participant and was supplied without curation.

The source material was peripheral blood. Rearrangement joined TRBV24-1 to TRBJ1-3; a confident D gene designation cannot be given. This clonotype originated in a man between 60 and 70 years old with acute or convalescent COVID-19. In nucleotides, the sequence is TGTGCCACCCGGGTAACGGGAAACACCATATATTTT. Its translation reads: CATRVTGNTIYF.